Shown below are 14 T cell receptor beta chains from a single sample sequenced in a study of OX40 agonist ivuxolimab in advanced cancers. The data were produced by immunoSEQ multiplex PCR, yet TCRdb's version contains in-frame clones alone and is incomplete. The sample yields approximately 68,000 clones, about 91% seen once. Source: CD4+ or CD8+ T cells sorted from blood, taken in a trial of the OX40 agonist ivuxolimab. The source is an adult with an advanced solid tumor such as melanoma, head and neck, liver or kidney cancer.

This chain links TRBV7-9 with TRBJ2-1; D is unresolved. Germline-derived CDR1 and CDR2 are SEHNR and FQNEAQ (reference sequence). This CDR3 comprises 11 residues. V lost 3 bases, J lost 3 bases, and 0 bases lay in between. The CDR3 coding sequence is TGTGCCAGCAGCTTCTACAATGAGCAGTTCTTC. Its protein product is CASSFYNEQFF.

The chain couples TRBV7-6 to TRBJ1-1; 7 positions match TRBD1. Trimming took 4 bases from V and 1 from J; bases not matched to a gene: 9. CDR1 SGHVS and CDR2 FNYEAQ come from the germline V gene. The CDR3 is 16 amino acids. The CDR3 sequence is CASSSRGPGTNTEAFF. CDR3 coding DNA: TGTGCCAGCAGCTCTAGGGGGCCCGGGACGAACACTGAAGCTTTCTTT.

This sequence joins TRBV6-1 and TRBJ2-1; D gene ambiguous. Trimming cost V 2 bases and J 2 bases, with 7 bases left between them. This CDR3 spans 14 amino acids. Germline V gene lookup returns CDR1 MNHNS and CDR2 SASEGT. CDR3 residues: CASSETGAYNEQFF. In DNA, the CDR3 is TGTGCCAGCAGTGAAACGGGTGCCTACAATGAGCAGTTCTTC.

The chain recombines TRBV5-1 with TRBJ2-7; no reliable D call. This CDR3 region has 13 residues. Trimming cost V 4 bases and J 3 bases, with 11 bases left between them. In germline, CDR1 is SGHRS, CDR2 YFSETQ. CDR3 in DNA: TGCGCCAGCAGCCCTCAGGTGGGCTACGAGCAGTACTTC. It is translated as CASSPQVGYEQYF.

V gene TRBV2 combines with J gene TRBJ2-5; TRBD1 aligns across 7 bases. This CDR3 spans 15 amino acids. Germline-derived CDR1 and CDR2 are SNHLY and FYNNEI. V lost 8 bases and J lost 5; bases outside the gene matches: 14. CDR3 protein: CASSRERGRVETQYF. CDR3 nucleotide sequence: TGTGCCAGCTCTAGGGAGAGGGGGCGAGTGGAGACCCAGTACTTC.

CDR3 nucleotides: TGTGCCTGGAGGGCGGCGGGACCTCAAGAGACCCAGTACTTC. It translates to CAWRAAGPQETQYF. V usage is TRBV30 and J usage is TRBJ2-5, with D possibly matching TRBD2 (6 bases). Germline lookup yields CDR1 GTSNPN and CDR2 SVGIG (reference sequence). The CDR3 sequence is 14 residues long. The V end was cut by 3 bases, the J end by 2 bases, with 13 bases between.

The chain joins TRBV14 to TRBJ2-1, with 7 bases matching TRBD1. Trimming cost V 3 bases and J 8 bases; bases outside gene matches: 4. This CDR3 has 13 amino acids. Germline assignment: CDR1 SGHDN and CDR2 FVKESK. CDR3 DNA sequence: TGTGCCAGCAGCCAGGACCAGGGGGATGAGCAGTTCTTC. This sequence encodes CASSQDQGDEQFF.

The CDR3 DNA is TGTGCCAGCAGTAGGGACAGGGTTGAGCAGTTCTTC. Encoded protein: CASSRDRVEQFF. The chain uses TRBV6-6 and TRBJ2-1, with 9 bases identical to TRBD1. After removal of 5 bases from V and 9 bases from J, the junction contained 2 bases not matched to a gene. This CDR3 spans 12 amino acids. CDR1 is MNHNY, CDR2 SVGAGI, per germline (reference sequence).

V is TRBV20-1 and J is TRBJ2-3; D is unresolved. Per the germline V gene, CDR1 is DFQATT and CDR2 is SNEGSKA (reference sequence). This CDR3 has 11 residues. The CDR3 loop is CSCRRTDTQYF. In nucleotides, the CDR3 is TGCAGCTGTCGGCGCACAGATACGCAGTATTTT.

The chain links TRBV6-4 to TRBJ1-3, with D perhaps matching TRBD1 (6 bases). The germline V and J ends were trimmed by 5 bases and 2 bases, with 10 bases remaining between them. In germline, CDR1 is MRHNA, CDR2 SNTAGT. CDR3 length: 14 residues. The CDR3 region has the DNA TGTGCCAGCAGTCCTTGGGACACTGGAAACACCATATATTTT. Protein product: CASSPWDTGNTIYF.

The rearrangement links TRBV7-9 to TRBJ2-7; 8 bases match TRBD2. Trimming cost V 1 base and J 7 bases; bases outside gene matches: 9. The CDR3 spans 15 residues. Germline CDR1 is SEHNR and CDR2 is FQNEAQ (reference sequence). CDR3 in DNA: TGTGCCAGCAGCTTAGTGAGCGGGGGAGAAAGGGAGCAGTACTTC. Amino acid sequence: CASSLVSGGEREQYF.

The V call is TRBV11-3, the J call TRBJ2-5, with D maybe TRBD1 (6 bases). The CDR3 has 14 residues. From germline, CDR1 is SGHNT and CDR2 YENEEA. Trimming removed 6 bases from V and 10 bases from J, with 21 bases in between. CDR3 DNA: TGTGCCAGCAGGCCGGGAACCCGAGGGGACAACCAGTACTTC. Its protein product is CASRPGTRGDNQYF.

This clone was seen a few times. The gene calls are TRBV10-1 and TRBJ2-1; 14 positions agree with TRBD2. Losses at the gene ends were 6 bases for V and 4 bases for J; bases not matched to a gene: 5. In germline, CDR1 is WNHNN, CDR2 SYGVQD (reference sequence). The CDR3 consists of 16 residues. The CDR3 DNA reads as TGCGCCAGCAGCCGGACTAGCGGGGGGATTTACAATGAGCAGTTCTTC. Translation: CASSRTSGGIYNEQFF.

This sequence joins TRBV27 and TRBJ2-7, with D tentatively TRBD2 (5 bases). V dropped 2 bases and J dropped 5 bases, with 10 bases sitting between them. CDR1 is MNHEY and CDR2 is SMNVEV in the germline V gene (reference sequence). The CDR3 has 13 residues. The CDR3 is CASSLNSGDEQYF. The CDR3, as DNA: TGTGCCAGCAGTTTAAACAGCGGAGACGAGCAGTACTTC.